The sequence of this T cell receptor beta chain was determined in a study of cytomegalovirus exposure and HLA in healthy donors (dated by TCRdb to about 2017). Notes on the research overall: An earlier analysis of some 600 of the donors reported about 280 Gb of sequence data and some 110 million unique TCR beta sequences obtained from some 200 million T cells. HLA typing covered class I and class II loci at four-digit resolution. An early release that covered approximately 600 HLA-typed donors contained about 300 gigabases of sequencing data and tens of millions of unique TCR sequences. A later analysis re-analyzed previously published TCR beta repertoires from 600 to 850 donors and added high-resolution HLA genotyping to study TCR occurrence patterns. In the later analysis, no new phenotypic data were used to find candidate immune exposures; instead, reliance was placed on TCR beta sequences and their occurrence across donors. A separate validation cohort of roughly 110 different subjects was used in addition to the approximately 700-subject first cohort. Typing coverage differed by locus: A, B, C, DRB1 and DQB1 were typed in roughly 620-630 donors, DQA1 in around 500, DPA1 in around 580, and DPB1 in around 440. High-throughput TCR immunosequencing, statistical association of individual TCRs with disease status, and machine learning were combined to predict cytomegalovirus infection status. About five DR-DQ haplotypes were treated as single units for association and clustering because of strong linkage in the cohort. Donor age, sex, ethnicity and CMV serostatus were compiled alongside the repertoire data. Of the 350 to 400 genotyped donors, roughly 80% fell in the genetic ancestry cluster associated with self-reported Caucasian donors. In a later genetic analysis, genome-wide SNP genotypes for about three fifths of the roughly 670 donors were used, and that subset was treated as a discovery cohort. Every repertoire in the discovery cohort had been generated on one and the same sequencing platform. The aim of the study was to test whether cataloging public T cell receptors could identify signatures of past pathogen exposure. In an earlier analysis of roughly 540 of the donors, high-throughput TCR beta sequencing was used to judge whether each TCR beta V gene segment behaved as functional or pseudogenic. Among some 400 genotyped donors of the cohort, an average of about 240,000 unique TCR beta nucleotide sequences were sequenced per donor, about a sixth of them non-productive. The T cell repertoires of several hundred subjects were profiled by immunosequencing and related to cytomegalovirus serostatus.

In total, just over 650 healthy bone marrow donors made up the cohort. All cohort members were sampled while nominally healthy, although unrecorded immune exposures were likely present. The donor was CMV seropositive and belonged to the group of 250 to 350 seropositive cohort members. A peripheral blood sample was provided by each donor, and peripheral blood mononuclear cells were used for TCR beta sequencing. Genomic DNA was extracted from the blood cell samples with the Qiagen DNeasy Blood Extraction Kit. The library was made by the immunoSEQ multiplex PCR assay. A mixture of 60 forward primers for TCR Vbeta segments and 13 reverse primers for TCR Jbeta segments was used in the multiplex PCR. Amplification of the CDR3 region of rearranged TCR beta genes was performed with a multiplex PCR assay on genomic DNA. The amplified TCR beta libraries were sequenced on the Illumina HiSeq System as 87-base-pair reads. The original methods were these. In a later analysis, tens of millions of unique TCR beta chains were counted across the 666 repertoires, and about 10 million of these chains were shared by at least two donors. Raw reads were error-corrected and collapsed into unique sequences by a nearest-neighbor algorithm in which closely related sequences were merged to remove PCR and sequencing errors. To assign V, D and J gene segments, CDR3 sequences were aligned to IMGT reference sequences. Each retained sequence needed at least a six-nucleotide match to both a V gene segment and a J gene segment. Rearrangements were classified as productive when the CDR3 lacked stop codons and remained in frame with V and J, and all other rearrangements were classified as non-productive. Following IMGT convention, CDR3 was defined as the stretch from the second conserved V-encoded cysteine to the conserved J-encoded phenylalanine. In an earlier analysis of more than 550 of the donors, sequences lacking an unambiguous match to a single V gene segment were excluded. In an earlier analysis of several hundred of the donors, V segments were called functional above 56.7% productive rearrangements and were called segregating when the between-donor standard deviation exceeded 5%. A statistical classification framework was developed to diagnose cytomegalovirus status using the catalog of TCR beta chain sequences. In a later analysis, TCR nucleotide sequences were compared against IMGT/GENE-DB human TR gene sequences so that V and J genes could be assigned. Using the TCRdist pipeline, a later analysis assigned CDR3 sequences along with most-parsimonious VDJ recombination scenarios. In a later analysis, each TCR beta chain was defined by its CDR3 amino acid sequence together with its V-gene family, and reads lacking a unique V-gene family were excluded. In a later analysis, approximately 590 highly shared, low-generation-probability nucleotide sequences were removed to address suspected cross-contamination and a sequencing artifact. For each public chain, a later analysis derived a clonal expansion index from normalized ranks of inferred template counts within each repertoire. In a later analysis, generation probabilities were computed with a VDJ recombination model fitted to out-of-frame rearrangements, and the resulting probabilities were checked against IGoR. In a later analysis, TCR-TCR, TCR-HLA and TCR-CMV co-occurrence was scored with hypergeometric tests, and a repertoire-size bias correction was applied to TCR pairs. A later analysis estimated false discovery rates by permuting HLA or CMV assignments 20 times. In a later analysis, co-occurring TCRs were grouped using DBSCAN, with TCRdist sequence similarity added in when clustering inside HLA-allele-positive subsets. Repertoires with fewer than 30,000 or more than 120,000 public chains, plus five repertoires with anomalous nucleotide sharing, were excluded from co-occurrence clustering. This immuneACCESS table, as held by TCRdb, lists in-frame sequences with V and J called but not all clones. Of the missing ones, under half trace to an unresolved V gene in checked studies; the others have no known cause. The V and J calls and clone size come from that table; D and trimming were worked out from the DNA. This sample is represented by almost 200,000 clones; around 79% of them were singletons. Approximately 0.4% of the sample rests with the top ten.

A note on this clone: The antigen it recognizes is unknown. The record has no base qualities; no much larger clone is one base away.

Study-wide findings and limitations: The classifier was reported to diagnose cytomegalovirus status with high specificity and sensitivity in both the original cohort and the validation cohort. A further reported finding was that TCR beta sequences accurately predicted the HLA-A and HLA-B alleles for most subjects in the first cohort. It was suggested by the authors that the approach could potentially be generalized to other disease states and immunological phenotypes. The sequencing pipeline was judged likely to have produced a cluster of highly shared sequence variants as a technical artifact. For the cohort, immune exposure information was limited to CMV serostatus. Because the 87-base-pair reads could not distinguish some IMGT-functional V segments, including TRBV6-2 and TRBV6-3, those segments were excluded. A later analysis associated about 17,000 TCR beta sequences with specific HLA alleles at a false discovery rate of 0.05. A later analysis found that HLA-associated TCR beta chains were more clonally expanded and had lower generation probabilities than equally common non-associated chains. A later analysis found that most CMV-associated TCR beta chains appeared HLA-restricted, with HLA associations seemingly driven largely by CMV exposure. Because some donors lacked HLA typing at each locus, the association tests relied only on the typed subset. According to a later genetic analysis, donors in an Asian-associated ancestry cluster had fewer N-insertions in productive TCRs than the roughly 660-donor mean. The earlier analysis of 587 of the donors excluded some 16 rarely observed V segments, including chromosome 9 orphons, because counts were too low. When HLA alleles, especially DR and DQ, strongly co-occurred, attributing TCR associations to individual alleles was difficult. In an earlier analysis of roughly 500 of the donors, most TCR beta V segments appeared in productive rearrangements about 90% or about 30% of the time, broadly matching IMGT annotations. The study listed 164 TCR beta chains as associated with cytomegalovirus. Sequencing depth was assumed to be roughly uniform across donors in the presence/absence analyses, though that assumption may not hold. In a later genetic analysis, a missense DCLRE1C variant was associated with V-gene and J-gene trimming of TCR beta chains, and the association was replicated in an independent cohort. Most TCR sequences were observed very rarely across donors, whereas some public TCRs were present in many individuals. Several of the top co-occurrence clusters appeared to be linked to parvovirus B19, influenza, CMV and Epstein-Barr virus, according to a later analysis. A few of the identified cytomegalovirus-associated TCR beta chains were confirmed in vitro to be specific for cytomegalovirus antigens. Linkage disequilibrium might explain the correlated functional status among segregating V segments, but an unknown experimental factor could not be excluded. In a later analysis, TCR association rates were found to vary across HLA loci, with the most associated TCRs seen for DRB1 alleles and the fewest for HLA-C alleles. Only TCR beta chains were sequenced in this cohort, and the absence of alpha or paired-chain data limited detectable features.

In the germline V gene, CDR1 corresponds to MDHEN and CDR2 to SYDVKM. Trimming at the junction amounts to 6 bases on V and 3 bases on J, and the germline ends lie 8 bases apart. From cysteine to phenylalanine, the CDR3 is 12 amino acids long. Kept here is only the CDR3 DNA, which spans 36 bases and is read in frame from base 1. Material for sequencing was PBMCs. The chain was built from TRBV28 and TRBJ1-1, with no reliable assignment of the D segment. The receptor's source is a male donor in good health and CMV-seropositive. The DNA reads TGTGCCAGCAGGGTGGGAGACACTGAAGCTTTCTTT. Its translation is CASRVGDTEAFF.